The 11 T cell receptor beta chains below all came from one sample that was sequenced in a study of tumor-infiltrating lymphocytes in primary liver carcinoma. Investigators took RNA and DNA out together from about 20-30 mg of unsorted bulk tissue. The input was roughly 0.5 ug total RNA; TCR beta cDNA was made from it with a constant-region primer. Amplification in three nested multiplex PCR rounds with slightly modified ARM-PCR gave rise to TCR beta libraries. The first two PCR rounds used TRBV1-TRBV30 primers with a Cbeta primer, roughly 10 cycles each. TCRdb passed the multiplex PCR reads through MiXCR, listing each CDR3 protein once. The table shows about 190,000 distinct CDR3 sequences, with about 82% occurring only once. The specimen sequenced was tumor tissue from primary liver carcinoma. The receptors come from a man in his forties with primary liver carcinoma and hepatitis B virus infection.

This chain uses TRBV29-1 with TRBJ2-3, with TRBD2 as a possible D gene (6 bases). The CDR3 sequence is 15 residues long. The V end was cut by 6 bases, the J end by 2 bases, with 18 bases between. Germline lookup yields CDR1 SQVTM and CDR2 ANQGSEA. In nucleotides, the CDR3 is TGCAGCGTCGAGGGCGGGACCGTCATCACAGATACGCAGTATTTT. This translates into CSVEGGTVITDTQYF.

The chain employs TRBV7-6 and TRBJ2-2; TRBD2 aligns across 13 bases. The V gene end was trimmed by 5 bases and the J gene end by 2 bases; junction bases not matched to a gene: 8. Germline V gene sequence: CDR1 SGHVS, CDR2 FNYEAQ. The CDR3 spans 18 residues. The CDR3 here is CASSPLPGLAGNTGELFF. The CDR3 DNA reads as TGTGCCAGCAGCCCCCTCCCGGGACTAGCGGGAAACACCGGGGAGCTGTTTTTT.

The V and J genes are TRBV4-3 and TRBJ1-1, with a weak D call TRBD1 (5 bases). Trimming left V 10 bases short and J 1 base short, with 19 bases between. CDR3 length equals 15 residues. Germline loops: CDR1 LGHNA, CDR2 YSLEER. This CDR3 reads CANNQANRKNTEAFF. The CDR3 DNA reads TGCGCCAACAACCAAGCGAACAGGAAGAACACTGAAGCTTTCTTT.

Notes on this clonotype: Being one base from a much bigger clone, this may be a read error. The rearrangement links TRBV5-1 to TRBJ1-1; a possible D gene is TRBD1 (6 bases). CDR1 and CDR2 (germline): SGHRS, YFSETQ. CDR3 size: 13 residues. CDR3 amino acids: CASSLRGGTEALF. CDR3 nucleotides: TGCGCCAGCAGCTTGCGGGGGGGCACTGAAGCTTTATTT.

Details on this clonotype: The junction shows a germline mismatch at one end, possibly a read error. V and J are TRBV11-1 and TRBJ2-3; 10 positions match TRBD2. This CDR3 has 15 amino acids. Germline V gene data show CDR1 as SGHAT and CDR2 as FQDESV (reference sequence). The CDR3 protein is CTSSLAGGSTYTHYF. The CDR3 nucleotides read TGTACCAGCAGCTTAGCGGGAGGAAGCACATATACGCACTATTTT.

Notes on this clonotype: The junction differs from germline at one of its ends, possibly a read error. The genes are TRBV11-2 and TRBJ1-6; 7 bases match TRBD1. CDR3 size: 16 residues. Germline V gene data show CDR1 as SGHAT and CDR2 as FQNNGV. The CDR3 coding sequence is TGTGCCAGCAGATTCGCCGTCGGGACAGCGAATTCATCCCTCCACTTT. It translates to CASRFAVGTANSSLHF.

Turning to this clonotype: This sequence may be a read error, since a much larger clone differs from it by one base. The CDR3 nucleotides are TGTGCCTGGACCCGACTAGGGAACTACAATGTGCAGTTCTTC. It encodes CAWTRLGNYNVQFF. The chain couples TRBV30 to TRBJ2-1, with TRBD2 as a possible D gene (6 bases). The germline V gene encodes CDR1 GTSNPN and CDR2 SVGIG (reference sequence). The CDR3 has 14 residues. Variable domain in full (rest from reference TRBV30 and TRBJ2-1): SQTIHQWPATLVQPVGSPLSLECTVEGTSNPNLYWYRQAAGRGLQLLFYSVGIGQISSEVPQNLSASRPQDRQFILSSKKLLLSDSGFYLCAWTRLGNYNVQFFGPGTRLTVL.

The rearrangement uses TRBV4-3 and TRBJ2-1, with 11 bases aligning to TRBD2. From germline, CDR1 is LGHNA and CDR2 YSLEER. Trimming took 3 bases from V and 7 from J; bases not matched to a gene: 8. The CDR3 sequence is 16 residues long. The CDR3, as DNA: TGCGCCAGCAGCCAGGGCACTAGCGGGAGATTAAATGAGCAGTTCTTC. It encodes CASSQGTSGRLNEQFF.

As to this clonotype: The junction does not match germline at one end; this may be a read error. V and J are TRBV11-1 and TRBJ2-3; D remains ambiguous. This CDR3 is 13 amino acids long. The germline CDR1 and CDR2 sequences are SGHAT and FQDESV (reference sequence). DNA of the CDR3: TGTACCAACAGCTTTATTGGTACAGATACGCAATATTTT. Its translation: CTNSFIGTDTQYF.

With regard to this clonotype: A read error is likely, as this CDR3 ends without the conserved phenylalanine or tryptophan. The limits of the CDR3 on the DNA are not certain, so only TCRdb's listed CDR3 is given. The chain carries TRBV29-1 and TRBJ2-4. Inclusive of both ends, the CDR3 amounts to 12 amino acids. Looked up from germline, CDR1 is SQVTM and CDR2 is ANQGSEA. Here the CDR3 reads CSPSWVVNIQYV.

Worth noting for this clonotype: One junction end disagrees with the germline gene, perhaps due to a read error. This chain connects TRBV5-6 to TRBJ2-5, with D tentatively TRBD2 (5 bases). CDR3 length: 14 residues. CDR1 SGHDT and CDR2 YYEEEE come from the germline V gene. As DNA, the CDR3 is TGTGCTAGCAGCTTGGAGGCTGGTCAAGAGACCCAGTACTTC. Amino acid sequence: CASSLEAGQETQYF.